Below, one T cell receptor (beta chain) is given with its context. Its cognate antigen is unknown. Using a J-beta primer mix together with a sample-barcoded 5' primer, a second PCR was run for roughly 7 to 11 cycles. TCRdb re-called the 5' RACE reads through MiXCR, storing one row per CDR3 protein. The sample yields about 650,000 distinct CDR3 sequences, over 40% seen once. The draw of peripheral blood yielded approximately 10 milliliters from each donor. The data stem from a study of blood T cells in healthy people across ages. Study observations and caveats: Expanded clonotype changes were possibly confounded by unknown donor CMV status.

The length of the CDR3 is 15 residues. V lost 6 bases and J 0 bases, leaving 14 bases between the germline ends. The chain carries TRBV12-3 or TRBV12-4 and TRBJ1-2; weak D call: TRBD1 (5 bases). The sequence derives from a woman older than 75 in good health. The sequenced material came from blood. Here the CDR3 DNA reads TGTGCCAGCAGCTCCACCGGGGCCGCTAACTATGGCTACACCTTC. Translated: CASSSTGAANYGYTF.